This T cell receptor (beta chain) was sequenced during a study of cytomegalovirus exposure and HLA in healthy donors. Study results and limitations: It was reported that TCR beta sequences correctly inferred the HLA-A and HLA-B alleles for most subjects.

Trimming took off 0 bases at V and 8 bases at J, with 13 bases between the two ends. Germline V CDR1 and CDR2: MNHEY, SVGAGI. The CDR3 has 14 amino acids. 13 Jbeta primers and 60 Vbeta primers were used for the PCR. The assay was immunoSEQ multiplex PCR, and TCRdb's table has in-frame clones only and misses some. The sample carries about 130,000 clones, roughly three quarters recorded once. There are a few counts of this clone. Its antigen is currently unknown. This clonotype originated in a man younger than 40 in good health and CMV-seronegative. This chain uses TRBV6-5 with TRBJ1-1; D unresolved. Source material: PBMCs. In nucleotides, the CDR3 is TGTGCCAGCAGTTACTCAAGTATAGCCAGAGAAGCTTTCTTT. The encoded protein is CASSYSSIAREAFF.